These T cell receptor beta chains were read from a single sample in a study of T cell responses to AZD1222 COVID-19 vaccine. TCRdb's copy holds only in-frame clones and misses some; the assay was immunoSEQ multiplex PCR. The sample has about 110,000 clones, 80% to 95% seen once. The material was peripheral blood, obtained 28 days after the second AZD1222 dose. The receptors shown here come from an adult who received the AZD1222 COVID-19 vaccine. Each CDR3 is given with its conserved first and last residue. Fields, in order: D gene, J gene, V gene, clone size, CDR3 DNA, CDR3 protein. The D gene is left open where the match is weak. The size field is filled for only some rows; it gives once, few, many or a size class.

D gene: NA; J gene: TRBJ2-2; V gene: TRBV2; clone size: NA; CDR3 DNA: TGTGCCAGCAGTCGAAACAGGGTAGCAAACACCGGGGAGCTGTTTTTT; CDR3 protein: CASSRNRVANTGELFF
D gene: NA; J gene: TRBJ1-5; V gene: TRBV12-3/TRBV12-4; clone size: NA; CDR3 DNA: TGTGCCAGCAGGTATGGCAATCAGCCCCAGCATTTT; CDR3 protein: CASRYGNQPQHF
D gene: NA; J gene: TRBJ1-5; V gene: TRBV19; clone size: NA; CDR3 DNA: TGTGCCAGTAGTTCCCGACAGGTTAATAGCAATCAGCCCCAGCATTTT; CDR3 protein: CASSSRQVNSNQPQHF
D gene: NA; J gene: TRBJ1-6; V gene: TRBV6-5; clone size: NA; CDR3 DNA: TGTGCCAGCAGCCTCGGGGTATTATATAATTCACCCCTCCACTTT; CDR3 protein: CASSLGVLYNSPLHF
D gene: TRBD2; J gene: TRBJ2-7; V gene: TRBV4-1; clone size: NA; CDR3 DNA: TGCGCCAGCAGCCAAGAGTGGTCGGGGGGGCCCTACGAGCAGTACTTC; CDR3 protein: CASSQEWSGGPYEQYF
D gene: NA; J gene: TRBJ2-3; V gene: TRBV24-1; clone size: NA; CDR3 DNA: TGTGCCACCAGTGAGTTAGCTAGCACAGATACGCAGTATTTT; CDR3 protein: CATSELASTDTQYF
D gene: NA; J gene: TRBJ2-7; V gene: TRBV4-1; clone size: once; CDR3 DNA: TGCGCCAGCAGCCAAGATTTCAGAGACTGGTCCCACGAGCAGTACTTC; CDR3 protein: CASSQDFRDWSHEQYF
D gene: TRBD2; J gene: TRBJ2-7; V gene: TRBV15; clone size: NA; CDR3 DNA: TGTGCCACCAGCAGAGATCTAGCGGGGGGGTCTTACGAGCAGTACTTC; CDR3 protein: CATSRDLAGGSYEQYF
D gene: NA; J gene: TRBJ1-6; V gene: TRBV6-2/TRBV6-3; clone size: NA; CDR3 DNA: TGTGCCAGCAGTTACACTAGGACCGGTTCACCCCTCCACTTT; CDR3 protein: CASSYTRTGSPLHF
D gene: NA; J gene: TRBJ1-1; V gene: TRBV27; clone size: NA; CDR3 DNA: TGTGCCAGCAGTTTATCAACCCTACACACTGAAGCTTTCTTT; CDR3 protein: CASSLSTLHTEAFF
D gene: TRBD2; J gene: TRBJ2-2; V gene: TRBV7-3; clone size: NA; CDR3 DNA: TGTGCCAGCAGCGCCGGGACTAGCGGACTCCCGCTGAACACCGGGGAGCTGTTTTTT; CDR3 protein: CASSAGTSGLPLNTGELFF
D gene: NA; J gene: TRBJ1-2; V gene: TRBV27; clone size: NA; CDR3 DNA: TGTGCCAGTAGGGGACTTTTAAACTATGGCTACACCTTC; CDR3 protein: CASRGLLNYGYTF
D gene: NA; J gene: TRBJ2-2; V gene: TRBV7-2; clone size: few; CDR3 DNA: TGTGCCAGCAGCCACGCCCGACTAGTAGGTGCCGGGGAGCTGTTTTTT; CDR3 protein: CASSHARLVGAGELFF
D gene: TRBD2; J gene: TRBJ2-1; V gene: TRBV2; clone size: once; CDR3 DNA: TGTGCCAGCACGCGCGGGGGGGGTAATGAGCAGTTCTTC; CDR3 protein: CASTRGGGNEQFF
D gene: NA; J gene: TRBJ2-3; V gene: TRBV6-6; clone size: NA; CDR3 DNA: TGTGCCAGCAAGGGTACTGCAGATACGCAGTATTTT; CDR3 protein: CASKGTADTQYF
D gene: NA; J gene: TRBJ1-3; V gene: TRBV4-3; clone size: NA; CDR3 DNA: TGCGCCAGCAGCCAAGATCGACAGGTCGGGGGTTCGGGAAACACCATATATTTT; CDR3 protein: CASSQDRQVGGSGNTIYF
D gene: TRBD2; J gene: TRBJ2-2; V gene: TRBV2; clone size: NA; CDR3 DNA: TGTGCCAGCAGCCTGACTAGCGGGGGGACCTTAAACACCGGGGAGCTGTTTTTT; CDR3 protein: CASSLTSGGTLNTGELFF
D gene: NA; J gene: TRBJ2-7; V gene: TRBV27; clone size: NA; CDR3 DNA: TGTGCCAGCAGTTCCCGACCGGCCTACGAGCAGTACTTC; CDR3 protein: CASSSRPAYEQYF
D gene: NA; J gene: TRBJ1-1; V gene: TRBV7-9; clone size: NA; CDR3 DNA: TGTGCCAGCAGGTCAGGGTCCCCGAACACTGAAGCTTTCTTT; CDR3 protein: CASRSGSPNTEAFF
D gene: NA; J gene: TRBJ2-7; V gene: TRBV28; clone size: NA; CDR3 DNA: TGTGCCAGCAGGCTTCAGGGTAGCTACGAGCAGTACTTC; CDR3 protein: CASRLQGSYEQYF
D gene: NA; J gene: TRBJ1-2; V gene: TRBV9; clone size: NA; CDR3 DNA: TGTGCCAGCAGCGTTCTGTCCCCACCAGGGGTGTACGGCTACACCTTC; CDR3 protein: CASSVLSPPGVYGYTF
D gene: NA; J gene: TRBJ1-2; V gene: TRBV2; clone size: once; CDR3 DNA: TGTGCCAGCAGTGAACAGGGGAACTATGGCTACACCTTC; CDR3 protein: CASSEQGNYGYTF
D gene: TRBD1; J gene: TRBJ2-2; V gene: TRBV6-5; clone size: once; CDR3 DNA: TGTGCCAGGGAGACAGGGTCTGACACCGGGGAGCTGTTTTTT; CDR3 protein: CARETGSDTGELFF
D gene: TRBD1; J gene: TRBJ2-1; V gene: TRBV25-1; clone size: NA; CDR3 DNA: TGTGCCAGCAGTGACCGGACAGGTCGCGCTTTAGAGCAGTTCTTC; CDR3 protein: CASSDRTGRALEQFF
D gene: NA; J gene: TRBJ1-4; V gene: TRBV6-6; clone size: NA; CDR3 DNA: TGTGCCAGCAGTTCCGGGGGTCACAATGAAAAACTGTTTTTT; CDR3 protein: CASSSGGHNEKLFF
D gene: NA; J gene: TRBJ1-1; V gene: TRBV6-1; clone size: NA; CDR3 DNA: TGTGCCAGCAGTGAACGCGGGGGCACTGAAGCTTTCTTT; CDR3 protein: CASSERGGTEAFF
D gene: NA; J gene: TRBJ2-7; V gene: TRBV6-2/TRBV6-3; clone size: NA; CDR3 DNA: TGTGCCAGCAGTTACTACAGTACCTACGAGCAGTACTTC; CDR3 protein: CASSYYSTYEQYF
D gene: NA; J gene: TRBJ2-2; V gene: TRBV14; clone size: few; CDR3 DNA: TGTGCCAGCAGCCACGGTACGACCGGGGAGCTGTTTTTT; CDR3 protein: CASSHGTTGELFF
D gene: NA; J gene: TRBJ2-2; V gene: TRBV5-1; clone size: NA; CDR3 DNA: TGCGCCAGCAGCTTGGCGGCCGGGCGGGATAACACCGGGGAGCTGTTTTTT; CDR3 protein: CASSLAAGRDNTGELFF
D gene: TRBD2; J gene: TRBJ2-5; V gene: TRBV5-5; clone size: once; CDR3 DNA: TGTGCCAGCAGCTTGGCCTCAGCTAGCGGGCCCCAAGAGACCCAGTACTTC; CDR3 protein: CASSLASASGPQETQYF
D gene: NA; J gene: TRBJ2-7; V gene: TRBV11-2; clone size: NA; CDR3 DNA: TGTGCCAGCAGCCAGAGGGACATCGGCGAGCAGTACTTC; CDR3 protein: CASSQRDIGEQYF
D gene: NA; J gene: TRBJ1-2; V gene: TRBV18; clone size: NA; CDR3 DNA: TGTGCCAGCTCACCACTACAGGACAACTATGGCTACACCTTC; CDR3 protein: CASSPLQDNYGYTF
D gene: NA; J gene: TRBJ1-1; V gene: TRBV19; clone size: NA; CDR3 DNA: TGTGCCAGTAGTCCGATACAGTTGCTGAACACTGAAGCTTTCTTT; CDR3 protein: CASSPIQLLNTEAFF
D gene: TRBD1; J gene: TRBJ1-4; V gene: TRBV7-9; clone size: NA; CDR3 DNA: TGTGCCAGCAGCTCGGGACAGGTTAATGAAAAACTGTTTTTT; CDR3 protein: CASSSGQVNEKLFF
D gene: TRBD2; J gene: TRBJ2-7; V gene: TRBV11-2; clone size: NA; CDR3 DNA: TGTGCCAGCAGCCCCTGGTCGAGCGGGGGCTACGAGCAGTACTTC; CDR3 protein: CASSPWSSGGYEQYF
D gene: NA; J gene: TRBJ2-6; V gene: TRBV27; clone size: NA; CDR3 DNA: TGTGCCAGCAGTTTTTGGGGGCGTGGGGCCAACGTCCTGACTTTC; CDR3 protein: CASSFWGRGANVLTF
D gene: NA; J gene: TRBJ1-6; V gene: TRBV19; clone size: once; CDR3 DNA: TGTGCCACCGCAGCCCACTCCAGCTCCTATAATTCACCCCTCCACTTT; CDR3 protein: CATAAHSSSYNSPLHF
D gene: NA; J gene: TRBJ2-2; V gene: TRBV2; clone size: many; CDR3 DNA: TGTGCCAGCAGCGCTCCCCGTGGGGCCGGGGAGCTGTTTTTT; CDR3 protein: CASSAPRGAGELFF
D gene: NA; J gene: TRBJ1-6; V gene: TRBV15; clone size: NA; CDR3 DNA: TGTGCCACCAGCAGAGACAGCACTAATTCACCCCTCCACTTT; CDR3 protein: CATSRDSTNSPLHF
D gene: TRBD2; J gene: TRBJ2-5; V gene: TRBV29-1; clone size: NA; CDR3 DNA: TGCAGCGTGACTAGCGGGGTCCAAGAGACCCAGTACTTC; CDR3 protein: CSVTSGVQETQYF
D gene: TRBD1; J gene: TRBJ1-1; V gene: TRBV7-6; clone size: NA; CDR3 DNA: TGTGCCAGCAGCGCCTCGACAGGGGGCTATACGAACACTGAAGCTTTCTTT; CDR3 protein: CASSASTGGYTNTEAFF